Shown below are 25 T cell receptor beta chains from a single sample sequenced in a study of CD8 T cells in Susac syndrome. Random hexamers were used to reverse transcribe the RNA input (0.5 to 1 ug). TCRdb analysed the immunoSEQ multiplex PCR reads with MiXCR anew, one entry per CDR3 protein. Here the sample spans around 150,000 distinct CDR3 sequences, 95% being singletons. Sequenced input: CD8+ T cells from PBMCs. These receptors originate from a human donor with Susac syndrome.

The chain couples TRBV9 to TRBJ1-1, with D maybe TRBD1 (5 bases). Trimming removed 7 bases at V and 5 bases at J, with 15 bases between. The CDR3 length is 13 residues. The germline CDR1 and CDR2 sequences are SGDLS and YYNGEE. In nucleotides, the CDR3 is TGTGCCAGCGCTACCCCGGGGGAGACTGAAGCTTTCTTT. Translated: CASATPGETEAFF.

The rearrangement links TRBV6-9 to TRBJ2-1; 8 nucleotides agree with TRBD1. Germline-derived CDR1 and CDR2 are MNHGY and SVAAGI. V shed 4 bases and J 5 bases; nucleotides not matched to a gene: 10. This CDR3 is 16 amino acids long. The CDR3 region has the DNA TGTGCCAGCAGTTCGGAACCTGGACAGGGAGACAATGAGCAGTTCTTC. This sequence encodes CASSSEPGQGDNEQFF.

This chain connects TRBV20-1 to TRBJ2-7, with D perhaps matching TRBD1 (5 bases). There are 14 residues in the CDR3. The germline gives CDR1 DFQATT, CDR2 SNEGSKA (reference sequence). The V gene lost 4 bases and the J gene lost 4 bases, with 17 bases spanning the gap. CDR3 DNA: TGCAGTGCTATTAACATGGCAGGGTTGTACGAGCAGTACTTC. It translates to CSAINMAGLYEQYF.

The chain has TRBV28 and TRBJ1-1; D not certain. This CDR3 contains 13 residues. V lost 7 bases and J lost 3, with 12 bases in between. Per the germline V gene, CDR1 is MDHEN and CDR2 is SYDVKM. This CDR3 is CASTNAPYTEAFF. CDR3 coding DNA: TGTGCCAGCACCAATGCACCCTACACTGAAGCTTTCTTT.

This chain uses TRBV6-1 with TRBJ2-5; no clear D. The CDR3 is 17 residues long. Germline V lookup: CDR1 MNHNS, CDR2 SASEGT. V lost 3 bases and J 0 bases, leaving 17 bases between the germline ends. CDR3 sequence (DNA): TGTGCCAGCAGTGACCCCCAACTTCTAGTTGACCAAGAGACCCAGTACTTC. Protein: CASSDPQLLVDQETQYF.

The rearrangement uses TRBV4-2 and TRBJ2-2; 11 bases align to TRBD2. The CDR3 has 17 residues. In germline, CDR1 is LGHNA, CDR2 YNFKEQ. The V segment lost 1 base and the J segment 4 bases; nucleotides outside the gene matches: 5. CDR3 DNA: TGTGCCAGCAGCCAAGCACTAGCGGGAGTGTCCACCGGGGAGCTGTTTTTT. The encoded protein is CASSQALAGVSTGELFF.

V gene TRBV20-1 combines with J gene TRBJ2-1; the D call may be TRBD1 or TRBD2 (5 bases each). In germline, CDR1 is DFQATT, CDR2 SNEGSKA (reference sequence). Trimming stripped 6 bases from V and 5 bases from J, with 14 bases between. The CDR3 extends over 13 amino acids. Here the CDR3 reads CSAPDWGNNEQFF. The CDR3 DNA is TGCAGTGCCCCGGACTGGGGGAACAATGAGCAGTTCTTC.

The gene calls are TRBV7-6 and TRBJ1-2; D is perhaps TRBD1 (6 bases). V was pared by 8 bases and J by 7 bases, with 14 bases between. The CDR3 is 12 residues long. Germline values: CDR1 SGHVS, CDR2 FNYEAQ. Written as DNA, the CDR3 is TGTGCCAGCCTATCAGGGGAGGGTGGCTACACCTTC. Translated: CASLSGEGGYTF.

CDR3: CSARGLAVSYEQYF. The CDR3 DNA reads as TGCAGTGCTAGAGGACTAGCGGTTTCCTACGAGCAGTACTTC. The gene calls are TRBV20-1 and TRBJ2-7; 9 bases map to TRBD2. Germline V gives CDR1 DFQATT, CDR2 SNEGSKA (reference sequence). J was trimmed by 1 base and V by 1 base; bases with no gene match: 2. The CDR3 has 14 amino acids.

This chain uses TRBV9 with TRBJ1-1; tentatively, D is TRBD1 (5 bases). The CDR3 is made up of 11 amino acids. Germline CDR1 is SGDLS and CDR2 is YYNGEE. Trimming left V 3 bases short and J 8 bases short, with 8 bases between. CDR3 coding DNA: TGTGCCAGCAGCGCCGGGGCAGAAGCTTTCTTT. Translated, it gives CASSAGAEAFF.

V and J are TRBV30 and TRBJ1-1; D is unresolved. V was pared by 4 bases and J by 1 base, with 7 bases between. The CDR3 sequence is 12 residues long. Germline V lookup: CDR1 GTSNPN, CDR2 SVGIG (reference sequence). The CDR3 nucleotides read TGTGCCTGGACAACTTCGAACACTGAAGCTTTCTTT. As protein: CAWTTSNTEAFF.

The chain has TRBV28 and TRBJ2-7; TRBD2 might be the D (6 bases). V lost 6 bases and J 0 bases, leaving 12 bases between the germline ends. CDR3 size: 14 residues. Germline V gene sequence: CDR1 MDHEN, CDR2 SYDVKM. CDR3 bases: TGTGCCAGCAGAGAGCGGGCCCCCTCCTACGAGCAGTACTTC. Translation: CASRERAPSYEQYF.

The chain combines TRBV24-1 with TRBJ2-1; D tentatively fits TRBD1 or TRBD2 (5 bases each). CDR1 is KGHDR, CDR2 SFDVKD, per germline. V was clipped by 4 bases and J by 6 bases, with 9 bases between them. The CDR3 is 13 residues long. The CDR3 region is CATSEGRSNEQFF. For the CDR3, the DNA is TGTGCCACCAGTGAGGGACGGTCCAATGAGCAGTTCTTC.

This chain connects TRBV20-1 to TRBJ2-1, with 7 bases lining up with TRBD1. Germline values: CDR1 DFQATT, CDR2 SNEGSKA (reference sequence). Germline trimming cut 3 bases from V and 3 bases from J; bases unmatched to any gene: 8. The length of the CDR3 is 15 residues. CDR3 protein: CSARGDRDGYNEQFF. The CDR3 coding sequence is TGCAGTGCTAGGGGTGACAGGGATGGCTACAATGAGCAGTTCTTC.

This sequence joins TRBV6-1 and TRBJ2-3; D perhaps matches TRBD2 (5 bases). This CDR3 is 14 amino acids long. The V gene's germline CDR1 is MNHNS and CDR2 SASEGT. V was pared by 2 bases and J by 4 bases, with 10 bases between. The CDR3 bases are TGTGCCAGCAGTGAAAGAGGGCTGGCAGATACGCAGTATTTT. This gives the protein CASSERGLADTQYF.

This chain's CDR3 is CSAWTSYEQYF. CDR3 DNA sequence: TGCAGTGCATGGACCTCCTACGAGCAGTACTTC. The chain recombines TRBV20-1 with TRBJ2-7; D not resolved. The germline V gene has CDR1 DFQATT and CDR2 SNEGSKA (reference sequence). With 6 bases removed from V and 0 bases from J, the gap between germline ends came to 6 bases. The CDR3 covers 11 residues.

In nucleotides, the CDR3 is TGTGCCAGCTCACCACGGGACAACTCCTACGAGCAGTACTTC. Residues: CASSPRDNSYEQYF. The rearrangement uses TRBV18 and TRBJ2-7; a possible D gene is TRBD1 (6 bases). Trimming took 1 base from V and 0 from J, leaving 7 bases between them. Germline lookup yields CDR1 KGHSH and CDR2 LQKENI. This CDR3 region has 14 residues.

This sequence joins TRBV13 and TRBJ2-5; D may correspond to TRBD1 or TRBD2 (5 bases each). Trimming cost V 8 bases and J 5 bases, with 18 bases left between them. From germline, CDR1 is PRHDT and CDR2 FYEKMQ (reference sequence). CDR3 length: 14 residues. The CDR3 coding sequence is TGTGCCAGCTCCAATGGGACCTGGGGGGAGACCCAGTACTTC. Translating it yields CASSNGTWGETQYF.

This CDR3 reads CASSEWAGASNQPQHF. CDR3 in DNA: TGTGCCAGCAGTGAGTGGGCAGGGGCGAGCAATCAGCCCCAGCATTTT. The J gene is TRBJ1-5, the V gene TRBV2, with D tentatively TRBD1 (6 bases). Per the germline V gene, CDR1 is SNHLY and CDR2 is FYNNEI. CDR3 length: 16 residues. Trimming removed 3 bases from V and 1 base from J, with 13 bases in between.

With respect to this clonotype: One end of the junction fails to match germline, which may point to a read error. V and J are TRBV30 and TRBJ1-2; D call uncertain. This CDR3 contains 13 residues. Germline CDR1 is GTSNPN and CDR2 is SVGIG (reference sequence). Here the CDR3 DNA reads TGTGTCTGGAGTGTACGGGTTGGCTATGGCTACACCTTC. Residues: CVWSVRVGYGYTF.

The rearrangement links TRBV24-1 to TRBJ2-1; D tentatively reads TRBD1 or TRBD2 (5 bases each). The length of the CDR3 is 12 residues. Germline V gene lookup returns CDR1 KGHDR and CDR2 SFDVKD. The V end was cut by 3 bases, the J end by 13 bases, with 12 bases between. CDR3 coding DNA: TGTGCCACCAGTGATGACGGGACGGAACAGTTCTTC. Amino acids: CATSDDGTEQFF.

The V and J genes are TRBV11-2 and TRBJ2-1; no clear D gene. V lost 4 bases to trimming and J lost 6 bases, with 13 bases between them. The CDR3 covers 14 residues. The germline V gene encodes CDR1 SGHAT and CDR2 FQNNGV. CDR3 nucleotides: TGTGCCAGCAGCTCACTTGAGAGTTTCAATGAGCAGTTCTTC. It codes for CASSSLESFNEQFF.

The chain recombines TRBV6-1 with TRBJ2-7; D unresolved. Germline lookup yields CDR1 MNHNS and CDR2 SASEGT. V shed 6 bases and J shed 2 bases, with 8 bases lying between them. This CDR3 has 12 residues. The CDR3 sequence is CASSPTPYEQYF. CDR3 DNA: TGTGCCAGCAGCCCCACCCCCTACGAGCAGTACTTC.

This chain joins TRBV6-1 and TRBJ2-7; 10 bases line up with TRBD2. The CDR3 spans 16 residues. Trimming took 5 bases from V and 1 from J; bases not matched to a gene: 8. CDR1 and CDR2 from the germline V gene are MNHNS and SASEGT. In DNA, the CDR3 is TGTGCCAGCAGTCTGTCGACTAGCGGGTCATCCTACGAGCAGTACTTC. Translated: CASSLSTSGSSYEQYF.

The chain is built from TRBV4-1 and TRBJ1-1, with D perhaps matching TRBD1 (6 bases). The CDR3 extends over 15 amino acids. Trimming removed 1 base at V and 1 base at J, with 10 bases between. Germline V gene data show CDR1 as MGHRA and CDR2 as YSYEKL. The CDR3 spells CASSQGDMGNTEAFF. CDR3 bases: TGCGCCAGCAGCCAAGGGGACATGGGGAACACTGAAGCTTTCTTT.